A selection of T cell receptor beta chains follows, all from one sample in a study of cytomegalovirus exposure and HLA in healthy donors. The repertoire was sequenced with immunoSEQ multiplex PCR; TCRdb's copy has only in-frame clones and lacks some. The sample has around 150,000 clones; roughly 82% are singletons. The sequencing sample was made of PBMCs. The origin of the receptors is a girl between 10 and 17 years old in good health and CMV-seropositive. The CDR3 runs from the conserved cysteine through the conserved F or W. A D gene is named only where the DNA matches it firmly. Some rows mark clone size as missing; the rest say once, few, many or name a class of expanded clone.

d_call clone_size j_call v_call cdr3_nt cdr3_aa
. . TRBJ1-3 TRBV2 TGTGCCAGCAGTGAAGGGGCTTTCTCTGGAAACACCATATATTTT CASSEGAFSGNTIYF
TRBD2 . TRBJ2-7 TRBV28 TGTGCCAGCAGTTTAACCTCCTTGGGACTAGCGGGTAGCTCCTACGAGCAGTACTTC CASSLTSLGLAGSSYEQYF
TRBD2 . TRBJ2-2 TRBV4-3 TGCGCCAGCAGCCATAGGGTGGGCGGGGGGTGGACCGGGGAGCTGTTTTTT CASSHRVGGGWTGELFF
TRBD1 . TRBJ1-2 TRBV28 TGTGCCAGCACCGACAGGGGGCGCGGCTATGGCTACACCTTC CASTDRGRGYGYTF
. . TRBJ1-1 TRBV29-1 TGCAGCGTACTTGGGTGGGGGGTTCAAAACACTGAAGCTTTCTTT CSVLGWGVQNTEAFF
. . TRBJ1-5 TRBV7-2 TGTGCCAGCAGCACCAGAGCCGGGAATCAGCCCCAGCATTTT CASSTRAGNQPQHF
. . TRBJ2-1 TRBV6-6 TGTGCCACTAGTTTGGGACTGGTTCGGGATGAGCAGTTCTTC CATSLGLVRDEQFF
TRBD2 . TRBJ2-5 TRBV11-2 TGTGCCAGCAGCCCTGCCGGGGGGGAGACCCAGTACTTC CASSPAGGETQYF
. once TRBJ2-3 TRBV4-1 TGCGCCAGCAGCCAAGAATCCCGAGAAGCCACAGATACGCAGTATTTT CASSQESREATDTQYF
TRBD2 . TRBJ2-1 TRBV2 TGTGCCAGCAGTCCGGGACTAGCGGGACAGAATGAGCAGTTCTTC CASSPGLAGQNEQFF